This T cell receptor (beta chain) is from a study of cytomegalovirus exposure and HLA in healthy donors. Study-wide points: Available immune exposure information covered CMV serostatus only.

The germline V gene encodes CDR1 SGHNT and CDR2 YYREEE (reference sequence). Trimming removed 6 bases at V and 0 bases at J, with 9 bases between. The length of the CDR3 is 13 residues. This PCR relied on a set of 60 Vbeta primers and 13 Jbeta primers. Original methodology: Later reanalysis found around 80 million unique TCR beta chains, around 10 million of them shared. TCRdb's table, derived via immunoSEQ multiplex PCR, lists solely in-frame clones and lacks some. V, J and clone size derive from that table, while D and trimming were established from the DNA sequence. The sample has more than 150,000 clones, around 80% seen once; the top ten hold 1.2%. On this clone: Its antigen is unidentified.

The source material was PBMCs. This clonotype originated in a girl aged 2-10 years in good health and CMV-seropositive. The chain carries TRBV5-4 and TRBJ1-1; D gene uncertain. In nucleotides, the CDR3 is TGTGCCAGCACTTCTCGAGTGAACACTGAAGCTTTCTTT. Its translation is CASTSRVNTEAFF.